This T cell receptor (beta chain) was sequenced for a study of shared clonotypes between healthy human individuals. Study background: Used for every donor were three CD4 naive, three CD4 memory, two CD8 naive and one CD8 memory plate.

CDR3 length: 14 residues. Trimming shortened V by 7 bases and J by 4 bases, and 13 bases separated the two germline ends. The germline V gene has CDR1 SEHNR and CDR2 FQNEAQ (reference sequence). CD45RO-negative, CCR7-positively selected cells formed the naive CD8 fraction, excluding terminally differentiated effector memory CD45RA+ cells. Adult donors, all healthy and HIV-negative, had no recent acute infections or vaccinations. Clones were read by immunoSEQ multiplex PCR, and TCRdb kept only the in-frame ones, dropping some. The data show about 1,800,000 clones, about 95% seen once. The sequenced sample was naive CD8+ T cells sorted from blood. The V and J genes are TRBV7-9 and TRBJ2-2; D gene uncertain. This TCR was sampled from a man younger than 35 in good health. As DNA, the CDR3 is TGTGCCAGCACCGACTCCACAACCACCGGGGAGCTGTTTTTT. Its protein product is CASTDSTTTGELFF.